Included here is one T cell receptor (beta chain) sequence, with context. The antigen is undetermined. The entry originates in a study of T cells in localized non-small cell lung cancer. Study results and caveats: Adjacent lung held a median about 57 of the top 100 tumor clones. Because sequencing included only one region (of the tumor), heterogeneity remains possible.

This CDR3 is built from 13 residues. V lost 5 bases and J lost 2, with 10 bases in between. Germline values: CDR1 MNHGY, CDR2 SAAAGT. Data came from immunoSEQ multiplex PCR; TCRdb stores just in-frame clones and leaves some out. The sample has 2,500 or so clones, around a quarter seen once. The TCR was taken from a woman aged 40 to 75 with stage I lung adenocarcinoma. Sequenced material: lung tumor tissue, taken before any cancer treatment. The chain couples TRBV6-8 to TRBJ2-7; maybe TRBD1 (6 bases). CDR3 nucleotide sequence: TGTGCCAGCAGTAGAACAGGGCCCTACGAGCAGTACTTC. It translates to CASSRTGPYEQYF.